This T cell receptor beta chain was obtained from a study of cytomegalovirus exposure and HLA in healthy donors (dated by TCRdb to 2016 to 2017). Concerning the study at large: In an earlier analysis of around 540 of the donors, 250 to 350 Gb of sequence data and just under 120 million unique TCR beta sequences from 180 million or so T cells were reported. Four to six DR-DQ haplotypes were handled as single units for association and clustering, since linkage in the cohort was strong. The number of typed donors differed by locus: about 629-630 for A, B, C, DRB1 and DQB1; approximately 530 for DQA1; 606 for DPA1; and some 430 for DPB1. The study combined high-throughput TCR immunosequencing, statistical association of individual TCRs with disease status, and machine learning to predict cytomegalovirus infection status. Rather than using new phenotypic data, the later analysis identified candidate immune exposures from TCR beta sequences and from how often those sequences occurred across donors. In an earlier analysis of 500 to 650 of the donors, high-throughput TCR beta sequencing was used to judge whether each TCR beta V gene segment behaved as functional or pseudogenic. The study profiled the T cell repertoires of fewer than 850 subjects by immunosequencing and related them to cytomegalovirus serostatus. Besides the first cohort of around 670 subjects, a separate validation cohort made up of over a hundred different subjects was used. Donor age, sex, ethnicity and CMV serostatus were collected together with the repertoire data. A later genetic analysis took genome-wide SNP genotypes for about three fifths of the roughly 700 donors and used that subset as a discovery cohort. An early release covering 550 to 650 HLA-typed donors comprised 250 to 350 gigabases of sequencing data and about 90 million unique TCR sequences. Of the approximately 400 genotyped donors, less than 85% were placed in the genetic ancestry cluster associated with self-reported Caucasian donors. Among roughly 400 genotyped donors of the cohort, an average of about 220,000 unique TCR beta nucleotide sequences was sequenced per donor, of which about 18% were non-productive. HLA typing covered class I and class II loci at four-digit resolution. The study was designed to test whether signatures of past pathogen exposure could be identified by cataloging public T cell receptors. Every repertoire in the discovery cohort had been generated on one and the same sequencing platform. To study patterns of TCR occurrence, a later analysis re-analyzed previously published TCR beta repertoires from under 750 donors and added high-resolution HLA genotyping.

Points the paper makes about the study in general: A later analysis found that HLA-associated TCR beta chains were more clonally expanded and had lower generation probabilities than equally common non-associated chains. In a later analysis, 16,951 TCR beta sequences were associated with specific HLA alleles at a false discovery rate of 0.05. In a later analysis, the rate of TCR association differed among HLA loci, with DRB1 alleles having the most associated TCRs and HLA-C alleles having the fewest. While some public TCRs were present in many individuals, most TCR sequences turned up only very rarely across donors. The only immune exposure information available for the cohort was CMV serostatus. In both the original and validation cohorts, the classifier was reported to diagnose cytomegalovirus status with high specificity and sensitivity. It was suggested by the authors that the approach could potentially be generalized to other disease states and immunological phenotypes. HLA typing was unavailable for some donors at each locus, so association tests used only the typed subset. The study listed 150 to 200 TCR beta chains as associated with cytomegalovirus. Most CMV-associated TCR beta chains appeared to be HLA-restricted in a later analysis, and the HLA associations seemed to be driven largely by CMV exposure. Because counts were too low, roughly 17 rarely observed V segments, including chromosome 9 orphons, were left out of the earlier analysis of 500 to 750 of the donors. The cohort was sequenced for TCR beta chains only, and without alpha or paired-chain data the features that could be detected were limited. Assigning TCR associations to individual alleles was difficult when HLA alleles, especially DR and DQ, strongly co-occurred. The 87-base-pair reads could not distinguish some IMGT-functional V segments, including TRBV6-2 and TRBV6-3, so those segments were excluded. Broadly in line with IMGT annotations, most TCR beta V segments showed up in productive rearrangements about 90% or about 30% of the time in an earlier analysis of approximately 600 of the donors. Linkage disequilibrium might explain the correlated functional status among segregating V segments, but an unknown experimental factor could not be excluded. A further reported finding was that TCR beta sequences accurately predicted the HLA-A and HLA-B alleles for most subjects in the first cohort. Several of the top co-occurrence clusters appeared to be linked to parvovirus B19, influenza, CMV and Epstein-Barr virus, according to a later analysis. V-gene and J-gene trimming of TCR beta chains was associated with a missense DCLRE1C variant in a later genetic analysis, and the association was replicated in an independent cohort. Sequencing depth was assumed to be roughly uniform across donors in the presence/absence analyses, though that assumption may not hold. Three of the identified cytomegalovirus-associated TCR beta chains were confirmed in vitro to be specific for cytomegalovirus antigens. A later genetic analysis reported fewer N-insertions in productive TCRs among donors in an Asian-associated ancestry cluster than the approximately 670-donor mean. The sequencing pipeline was judged likely to have produced a cluster of highly shared sequence variants as a technical artifact.

The cohort was made up of 650 to 700 healthy bone marrow donors. Cohort members were all nominally healthy when sampled, although unrecorded immune exposures were likely present. The donor was CMV seronegative and was included in the group of several hundred seronegative cohort members. A peripheral blood sample was collected from each donor, and TCR beta sequencing was performed on peripheral blood mononuclear cells. Genomic DNA extraction from the blood cell samples was performed with the Qiagen DNeasy Blood Extraction Kit. From its cysteine to its phenylalanine, the CDR3 spans 13 amino acids. Just the 39-base CDR3 DNA is kept, in frame starting at base 1. Looking up the germline V gene yields CDR1 SGHRS and CDR2 YFSETQ. The germline ends are 4 bases apart after V is trimmed by 0 bases and J by 0 bases. Libraries came from the immunoSEQ multiplex PCR assay. The multiplex PCR relied on a mix of 60 forward primers for TCR Vbeta segments and 13 reverse primers for TCR Jbeta segments. The CDR3 region of rearranged TCR beta genes was amplified from genomic DNA with a multiplex PCR assay. The Illumina HiSeq System was used to sequence the amplified TCR beta libraries as 87-base-pair reads. The study's own analysis went as follows. A later analysis tallied approximately 87 million unique TCR beta chains across the 650 to 750 repertoires, and some 12 million of those chains were shared by two or more donors. Raw reads were error-corrected and collapsed into unique sequences with a nearest-neighbor algorithm that merged closely related sequences to remove PCR and sequencing errors. V, D and J gene segments were assigned by aligning CDR3 sequences to IMGT reference sequences. For a sequence to be retained, a match of at least six nucleotides to both a V gene segment and a J gene segment was required. Rearrangements were called productive when the CDR3 lacked stop codons and stayed in frame with V and J; all others were non-productive. Following IMGT convention, CDR3 was defined as the stretch from the second conserved V-encoded cysteine up to the conserved J-encoded phenylalanine. Sequences without an unambiguous match to a single V gene segment were excluded from the earlier analysis of about 640 of the donors. An earlier analysis of some 500 of the donors classified V segments as functional when productive rearrangements were above 56.7% and as segregating when the standard deviation between donors was above 5%. To diagnose cytomegalovirus status from the catalog of TCR beta chain sequences, a statistical classification framework was built. In a later analysis, TCR nucleotide sequences were compared against IMGT/GENE-DB human TR gene sequences so that V and J genes could be assigned. A later analysis assigned CDR3 sequences and most-parsimonious VDJ recombination scenarios with the TCRdist pipeline. In a later analysis, each TCR beta chain was defined by its CDR3 amino acid sequence together with its V-gene family, and reads lacking a unique V-gene family were excluded. A later analysis removed 550 to 650 highly shared, low-generation-probability nucleotide sequences to deal with suspected cross-contamination and a sequencing artifact. In a later analysis, a clonal expansion index was calculated for each public chain from normalized within-repertoire ranks of inferred template counts. In a later analysis, generation probabilities were computed using a VDJ recombination model fitted to out-of-frame rearrangements, and the results were checked against IGoR. In a later analysis, TCR-TCR, TCR-HLA and TCR-CMV co-occurrence was scored with hypergeometric tests, and a repertoire-size bias correction was applied to TCR pairs. To estimate false discovery rates, a later analysis permuted the HLA or CMV assignments 20 times. A later analysis grouped co-occurring TCRs with DBSCAN, adding TCRdist sequence similarity when clustering within HLA-allele-positive subsets. For co-occurrence clustering, repertoires with fewer than 30,000 or more than 120,000 public chains were excluded, along with a handful of repertoires with anomalous nucleotide sharing. The clones in this table, taken by TCRdb from immuneACCESS, are in-frame only. Not every clone is retained; where verified, under half of the shortfall comes from an unresolved V gene, and the cause of the rest is unknown. V, J and clone size derive from that table, while D and trimming were established from the DNA sequence. This sample is represented by 60,000 to 70,000 clones; approximately 78% of them were singletons. The ten largest clones take up 9.7% of the sample.

This clone was observed a few times. What antigen it recognizes has not been identified. No clone much larger than this one lies a single base away; base qualities are absent. The chain is assembled from TRBV5-1 and TRBJ2-7, with the identity of the D gene unclear. The sequenced sample was PBMCs. This TCR came from a man aged 40-49 years in good health and CMV-seronegative. The DNA sequence is as follows: TGCGCCAGCAGCTTGGAGAGCTCCTACGAGCAGTACTTC. Protein translation: CASSLESSYEQYF.